The sequence of this T cell receptor beta chain was determined in a study of blood T cell repertoires in COVID-19. The method was immunoSEQ multiplex PCR; TCRdb's version includes in-frame clones alone and lacks a portion of them. The sample holds almost 95,000 clones, approximately 70% seen once. CDR1 and CDR2 from the germline V gene are SGHRS and YFSETQ. V was pared by 1 base and J by 3 bases, with 8 bases of the junction left unmatched. CDR3 size: 17 residues. This clone was observed a few times. Input material: peripheral blood. The V call is TRBV5-1, the J call TRBJ2-1, with 9 positions matching TRBD2. This clonotype was obtained from a woman aged 60-70 years in a cohort sampled during active or convalescent COVID-19. The CDR3 protein is CASSLMSTSGLYNEQFF. For the CDR3, the DNA is TGCGCCAGCAGCTTGATGTCGACTAGCGGACTCTACAATGAGCAGTTCTTC. The full variable domain, in which reference TRBV5-1 and TRBJ2-1 provide the parts outside the CDR3, is KAGVTQTPRYLIKTRGQQVTLSCSPISGHRSVSWYQQTPGQGLQFLFEYFSETQRNKGNFPGRFSGRQFSNSRSEMNVSTLELGDSALYLCASSLMSTSGLYNEQFFGPGTRLTVL.